This T cell receptor (beta chain) was identified during a study of T cells in Graves' hyperthyroidism and ophthalmopathy (dated by TCRdb to the late 2010s). As for the study more broadly: Peripheral blood was sampled at the time of initial diagnosis, prior to any treatment. TCR V-J signatures able to tell the groups apart were searched for in a discovery cohort of 95 to 100 patients, of whom over 40 had Graves' ophthalmopathy and more than 55 had stable Graves' hyperthyroidism. Prospective prediction of ophthalmopathy was tested in an independent validation cohort consisting of fewer than 20 hyperthyroidism patients and some 16 patients who later progressed to ophthalmopathy. For training and testing, the 100 or so patients in the discovery cohort were randomly divided in a 7:3 ratio. Thyroid tissue and blood T-cell repertoires from about 6 Graves' hyperthyroidism patients were also compared in the study. After sampling, hyperthyroidism patients received methimazole starting at 30 mg daily, and ophthalmopathy patients received high-dose intravenous methylprednisolone. The paper describes TCR Vbeta CDR3 sequencing of fewer than 150 peripheral blood samples, made up of 40 to 45 ophthalmopathy patients, around 78 hyperthyroidism patients and around 17 progressor patients.

A patient counted as having stable Graves' hyperthyroidism if no progression to ophthalmopathy occurred over 18 months of follow-up. Hyperthyroidism patients were newly diagnosed, with disease duration under 2 months, and aged 18 to 65 years. Any patient with an uncontrolled infection, another autoimmune disease, pregnancy or lactation was excluded. Diagnoses were based on clinical symptoms, serum thyroxine and TRAb, thyroid ultrasound and orbital computed tomography. PBMCs were separated from approximately 9.9 ml of fresh peripheral blood using Ficoll-Paque density gradient centrifugation. Trizol reagent was used to extract total RNA, and RNA quality was then checked on an Agilent 2100 Bioanalyzer. Results and caveats for the whole study, not just this receptor: In validation, the model predicted progression to ophthalmopathy a median of about 6.8 months before onset, with around 70% sensitivity and roughly 79% specificity. In cross-validation, a model built on a 13 V-J signature told ophthalmopathy apart from stable hyperthyroidism with 85% to 90% sensitivity and about 81% specificity, and in testing the same model reached 80%/75%. No statistical method was used to set the sample size in advance, and investigators knew the group allocation. Blood samples also contained most of the expanded thyroid clonotypes (frequency above 0.001), which suggests that blood repertoires may reflect thyroid immune responses.

This clonotype came up many times. This clone's antigen is unknown. The input lacks base qualities; no much larger clone sits a single base away. TCR beta CDR3 regions were amplified from RNA transcripts. For the first round of RT-PCR on the TCR CDR3, the HTBI primer set was used together with the Qiagen OneStep RT-PCR kit. Libraries were constructed in a second round of multiplex PCR, after which size selection and purification were carried out. Sequencing of the libraries was done on an Illumina HiSeq2000 using paired-end 100 bp reads. The study's processing was this. SOAPnuke was used to process the raw data, removing reads that contained adapters or uncalled bases, had a mean Phred below 15, or lacked an exact match to the constant primer or identifier. High-quality paired reads were merged with COPE v1.2.5, and unique nucleotide sequences were defined as clonotypes. Clonotypes were aligned to IMGT TRBV, TRBD and TRBJ reference segments using MiTCR v1.1. The analysis included only V-J combinations with a frequency above 0.0001, which together covered 99% to 99.2% of the repertoires. The TCS score was defined as the ratio of F50 (clonal expansion) to E x V (chaos), calculated using BLOSUM62-based TCRdist between CDR3 peptides within each V-J. Welch's t-statistics and random forest reduced approximately 520 V-J features to roughly 13, which were used in a naive Bayes classifier (R e1071). In-frame beta chains were kept once TCRdb had trimmed the public reads at Q25 with fastp and called clones with MiXCR. Each record represents a unique CDR3 protein, reported with the most common genes and DNA among its rows. Here the V and J calls rest on TCRdb's processing, not on the authors' analysis. The sample table contains around 500,000 distinct CDR3 sequences; only one count was recorded for roughly 14% of them. The top ten constitute 17% of the sample.

The CDR3, from cysteine to phenylalanine, totals 12 residues. CDR3 DNA is the only sequence kept; it has 36 bases, read in frame from the first base. Cut back by 3 bases and 9 bases, the V and J ends lie 9 bases apart. Reading the germline V gene gives CDR1 SNHLY and CDR2 FYNNEI. Sequences were obtained from blood. Rearrangement joined TRBV2 to TRBJ2-1; no D gene call is confident. This TCR was sampled from a young woman with Graves' hyperthyroidism. The CDR3 here reads CASSDDMGEQFF. The DNA sequence follows: TGTGCCAGCAGTGACGATATGGGTGAGCAGTTCTTC.